These T cell receptor beta chains were read from a single sample in a study of blood T cell repertoires in COVID-19. Clones were sequenced by immunoSEQ multiplex PCR, and TCRdb holds only the in-frame ones, with some missing. In the table there are more than 200,000 clones, about 85% of which are singletons. Sequencing input: peripheral blood. The receptors shown here come from a woman older than 75 with COVID-19, enrolled during active disease. Both conserved end residues are part of each CDR3. Each record gives: J gene, D gene, V gene, clone size, CDR3 length, CDR3 DNA, CDR3 protein. D genes are given only for firm matches. The listing skips clone size in some rows; elsewhere it reads once, few, many or a size class.

TRBJ1-1	-	TRBV3-1/TRBV3-2	-	13	TGTGCCAGCAGCCAAGCCCGGTCTGTTGAAGCTTTCTTT	CASSQARSVEAFF
TRBJ1-1	TRBD1	TRBV5-1	-	18	TGCGCCAGCAGCGTCGGTGGGACAGCCACTTCCATGAACACTGAAGCTTTCTTT	CASSVGGTATSMNTEAFF
TRBJ1-1	-	TRBV6-6	-	14	TGTGCCAGCAGTTCACAACAGGGTTACCTTGGGGCTTTCTTT	CASSSQQGYLGAFF
TRBJ1-1	-	TRBV5-8	-	18	TGTGCCAGCAGCTTGGGATCCGTTTTCCGGGAGTCAGACACTGAAGCTTTCTTT	CASSLGSVFRESDTEAFF
TRBJ2-2	TRBD2	TRBV2	-	15	TGTGCCAGCACCCTCGGACTAGACTCCGGCGGGGAGCTGTTTTTT	CASTLGLDSGGELFF
TRBJ1-6	TRBD1	TRBV10-3	-	14	TGTGCCATCAAGGGGACAGGGGATTCGGGACCCCTCCACTTT	CAIKGTGDSGPLHF
TRBJ1-1	-	TRBV3-1/TRBV3-2	-	12	TGTGCCAGCAGAGAGGGGAACACTGAAGCTTTCTTT	CASREGNTEAFF
TRBJ1-6	TRBD1	TRBV28	-	17	TGTGCCAGCAGTTTACTCCGAACCGGGACAGGAAATTCACCCCTCCACTTT	CASSLLRTGTGNSPLHF
TRBJ1-4	-	TRBV28	-	15	TGTGCCAGCAGTGGGGAGTCCTTTAGGCGGGAAAAACTGTTTTTT	CASSGESFRREKLFF
TRBJ1-1	-	TRBV10-3	-	13	TGTGCCATCAGACAGGGCGGGAACACTGAAGCTTTCTTT	CAIRQGGNTEAFF
TRBJ1-3	TRBD1	TRBV6-6	once	16	TGTGCCAGTACCGGGACAGGGGATTCACGGGGAAACACCATATATTTT	CASTGTGDSRGNTIYF
TRBJ1-2	TRBD1	TRBV28	-	13	TGTGCCAGCAGGGTGGGACAGCACTATGGCTACACCTTC	CASRVGQHYGYTF
TRBJ2-1	TRBD1	TRBV6-2/TRBV6-3	-	15	TGTGCCAGCAGTTACATTGGGACAGGGATCAATGAGCAGTTCTTC	CASSYIGTGINEQFF
TRBJ1-2	-	TRBV12-3/TRBV12-4	-	12	TGTGCCAGCAAAGTACAGGGCGGGGGCTACACCTTC	CASKVQGGGYTF
TRBJ1-5	TRBD1	TRBV5-4	few	15	TGTGCCAGCAGCCGGGGACAGGGTAGCAATCAGCCCCAGCATTTT	CASSRGQGSNQPQHF
TRBJ2-2	TRBD1	TRBV10-3	few	15	TGTGCCATCAGACCCCAGGGGGCCCAAGGCGGGGAGCTGTTTTTT	CAIRPQGAQGGELFF
TRBJ1-4	-	TRBV10-1	-	14	TGCGCCAGCCCCTCCGAGGGGGAAGATGAAAAACTGTTTTTT	CASPSEGEDEKLFF
TRBJ1-6	-	TRBV7-2	-	13	TGTGCCAGCAGCTTAGCGGAGGGTTCACCCCTCCACTTT	CASSLAEGSPLHF
TRBJ1-1	-	TRBV29-1	-	13	TGCAGCGTTGAATACGCAGGGGCAGGGGAAGCTTTCTTT	CSVEYAGAGEAFF
TRBJ1-2	TRBD1	TRBV5-1	-	16	TGCGCCAGCAGCCCGAGGGGACCCGGGACAGCGTATGGCTACACCTTC	CASSPRGPGTAYGYTF
TRBJ1-4	TRBD1	TRBV5-1	-	15	TGCGCCAGCAGCTTCGGGCAGGGGGCGGGTGAAAAACTGTTTTTT	CASSFGQGAGEKLFF
TRBJ2-3	TRBD1	TRBV20-1	-	15	TGCAGTGCTAGTATGGGACAGGTCCTCACAGATACGCAGTATTTT	CSASMGQVLTDTQYF
TRBJ1-1	TRBD1	TRBV5-5	-	15	TGTGCCAGCAGCAACCTCGGCAGGGGGCGTACTGAAGCTTTCTTT	CASSNLGRGRTEAFF
TRBJ2-1	TRBD1	TRBV19	-	13	TGTGCCAGTGAGGGACAGGACAACAATGAGCAGTTCTTC	CASEGQDNNEQFF
TRBJ2-1	TRBD2	TRBV18	-	15	TGTGCCAGCTCACCACTAGCGGGGGGTTACAATGAGCAGTTCTTC	CASSPLAGGYNEQFF
TRBJ1-5	-	TRBV7-9	-	14	TGTGCCAGCAGCTTAAATGAAGGGGGTCAGCCCCAGCATTTT	CASSLNEGGQPQHF
TRBJ2-7	-	TRBV6-5	once	12	TGTGCTGCACAGGGTTCCGTCTACGAGCAGTACTTC	CAAQGSVYEQYF
TRBJ2-7	TRBD2	TRBV18	-	16	TGTGCCAGCTCACGCGAGAGCGGGGGGGTCTCCTACGAGCAGTACTTC	CASSRESGGVSYEQYF
TRBJ1-4	TRBD1	TRBV28	-	16	TGTGCCAGCAGTTTATGGGGGACAGCAACTAATGAAAAACTGTTTTTT	CASSLWGTATNEKLFF
TRBJ1-5	-	TRBV29-1	-	13	TGCAGCGTTGGACTCGGGGGGGATCAGCCCCAGCATTTT	CSVGLGGDQPQHF
TRBJ1-5	-	TRBV30	-	14	TGTGCCTGGAGCGGGAATCAAGGAAGGCAGCCCCAGCATTTT	CAWSGNQGRQPQHF
TRBJ2-7	-	TRBV25-1	-	15	TGTGCCAGCAGTGAATCTCCAGGGCCGCCATACGAGCAGTACTTC	CASSESPGPPYEQYF
TRBJ2-1	TRBD2	TRBV5-4	-	15	TGTGCCAGCAGAACTACTAGCGGGGGGGCCGGGGAGCAGTTCTTC	CASRTTSGGAGEQFF
TRBJ1-2	TRBD1	TRBV5-4	-	15	TGTGCCAGCAGCTCCGGCAGGGGGACCATCTATGGCTACACCTTC	CASSSGRGTIYGYTF
TRBJ1-2	TRBD1	TRBV19	-	13	TGTGCCAGTAGTTCCGGACAGGGCTATGGCTACACCTTC	CASSSGQGYGYTF
TRBJ1-2	TRBD1	TRBV4-2	-	17	TGTGCCAGCAGCCAAGCATCGGGGACAGGCGATTTCTATGGCTACACCTTC	CASSQASGTGDFYGYTF
TRBJ1-1	TRBD1	TRBV19	-	13	TGTGCCAGTAGGCGACAGGGATCCCGTGAAGCTTTCTTT	CASRRQGSREAFF
TRBJ1-2	TRBD1	TRBV5-1	-	16	TGCGCCAGCAGCCCGAACGTCCCGGGACAGGGGACTGGCTACACCTTC	CASSPNVPGQGTGYTF
TRBJ2-3	-	TRBV4-2	-	13	TGTGCCAGCAGCCAAGATCCCGCAGATACGCAGTATTTT	CASSQDPADTQYF
TRBJ2-7	-	TRBV20-1	-	11	TGCAGTGCTAGAGATCTAGGGGGGGAGTACTTC	CSARDLGGEYF
TRBJ1-2	TRBD1	TRBV7-3	once	14	TGTGCCAGCAGCCCCGGGACAGGGGGATATGGCTACACCTTC	CASSPGTGGYGYTF
TRBJ1-3	-	TRBV4-3	once	14	TGCGCCAGCAGCCAAGCGGTGGATGCGGACACCATATATTTT	CASSQAVDADTIYF
TRBJ2-5	TRBD2	TRBV20-1	-	14	TGCAGTGCTAGTTTAGGGATTTGGGGGGGGACCCAGTACTTC	CSASLGIWGGTQYF
TRBJ1-1	-	TRBV18	-	14	TGTGCCAGCTCACCACCCAGCGGGGCCACTGAAGCTTTCTTT	CASSPPSGATEAFF
TRBJ1-3	-	TRBV4-2	-	15	TGTGCCAGCAGCCAAGTACAGGGAGCCGGAAACACCATATATTTT	CASSQVQGAGNTIYF
TRBJ2-3	-	TRBV12-3/TRBV12-4	-	13	TGTGCCAGCAGCCCACTAGGCACAGATACGCAGTATTTT	CASSPLGTDTQYF
TRBJ2-2	-	TRBV5-1	-	16	TGCGCCAGCAGCTTGGCGGCAGGTTTGGGCACCGGGGAGCTGTTTTTT	CASSLAAGLGTGELFF
TRBJ2-1	TRBD1	TRBV24-1	-	15	TGTGCCACCAGTGATCCGGGACAGGGAATCAATGAGCAGTTCTTC	CATSDPGQGINEQFF
TRBJ2-3	-	TRBV6-6	-	14	TGTGCCAGCAGACTGGGCGGGGTCACAGATACGCAGTATTTT	CASRLGGVTDTQYF
TRBJ1-1	TRBD1	TRBV11-2	-	12	TGTGCCAGCAGCCCCAAGGGGGCGGGAGCTTTCTTT	CASSPKGAGAFF
TRBJ2-7	-	TRBV7-6	-	15	TGTGCCAGCAGCTTAGATCGGGGAATCTCCTACGAGCAGTACTTC	CASSLDRGISYEQYF
TRBJ2-7	TRBD1	TRBV6-6	-	14	TGTGCCAGCACCCAGACAGGGGCCCCCTACGAGCAGTACTTC	CASTQTGAPYEQYF
TRBJ1-2	TRBD1	TRBV5-1	-	15	TGCGCCAGCAGTCCCAACCCAGGGGGCGGGGATGGCTACACCTTC	CASSPNPGGGDGYTF
TRBJ1-2	-	TRBV7-9	-	14	TGTGCCAGCAGCTTTTCTGGAGCTAACTATGGCTACACCTTC	CASSFSGANYGYTF
TRBJ1-5	-	TRBV28	once	13	TGTGCCACCCTCGACAGTTCTGGACAGCCCCAGCATTTT	CATLDSSGQPQHF
TRBJ2-1	TRBD2	TRBV5-4	-	19	TGTGCCAGCAGCTTGGGAGGACTAGCGGGGTCCTTGGGGGAGAATGAGCAGTTCTTC	CASSLGGLAGSLGENEQFF
TRBJ1-5	-	TRBV19	-	14	TGTGCCAGTAGTACCGGACAGTACAATCAGCCCCAGCATTTT	CASSTGQYNQPQHF
TRBJ2-3	-	TRBV7-8	-	12	TGTGCCAGCAGCCGCGGGACAGATACGCAGTATTTT	CASSRGTDTQYF